The 27 T cell receptor beta chains below come from one sample, sequenced in a study of T cell responses to AZD1222 COVID-19 vaccine. Repertoires were generated with immunoSEQ multiplex PCR, while TCRdb's copy carries only in-frame clones and drops some. The table has over 110,000 clones, more than 85% seen once. The sequencing used peripheral blood, collected on day 0 of AZD1222 vaccination. Every receptor here comes from an adult in good health.

This chain connects TRBV6-6 to TRBJ2-5; no firm D call. This CDR3 has 13 residues. Trimming removed 7 bases at V and 6 bases at J, with 15 bases between. The germline V gene encodes CDR1 MNHNY and CDR2 SVGAGI (reference sequence). CDR3 protein: CASTETPPKTQYF. CDR3 coding DNA: TGTGCCAGCACCGAGACTCCTCCGAAGACCCAGTACTTC.

The chain links TRBV6-5 to TRBJ2-1; 10 bases fit TRBD1. CDR3 size: 11 residues. Losses at the gene ends were 9 bases for V and 10 bases for J; bases not matched to a gene: 3. Germline lookup yields CDR1 MNHEY and CDR2 SVGAGI. DNA of the CDR3: TGTGCCAGTGGACAGGGGGACGAGCAGTTCTTC. Its translation is CASGQGDEQFF.

The chain is built from TRBV6-5 and TRBJ1-2; 8 nucleotides align to TRBD1. With 4 bases clipped from V and 8 bases from J, the junction kept 6 bases outside the gene matches. The CDR3 consists of 13 residues. Germline V gives CDR1 MNHEY, CDR2 SVGAGI. The CDR3 is CASSLDRAGGYTF. The CDR3, as DNA: TGTGCCAGCAGTTTGGACAGGGCGGGGGGCTACACCTTC.

V is TRBV29-1 and J is TRBJ2-1, with D maybe TRBD1 (5 bases). CDR3 length: 12 residues. The V and J ends lost 3 bases and 9 bases respectively, with 12 bases between them. Germline CDR1 reads SQVTM; CDR2 reads ANQGSEA. CDR3 DNA sequence: TGCAGCGTTGATAGGACAATCGGTGAGCAGTTCTTC. Amino acids: CSVDRTIGEQFF.

This rearrangement joins TRBV7-2 to TRBJ2-5, with 13 bases fitting TRBD2. CDR1 SGHTA and CDR2 FQGNSA come from the germline V gene. This CDR3 comprises 16 residues. J gave up 1 base and V 6 bases, and 5 bases lay outside the gene matches. Written as DNA, the CDR3 is TGTGCCAGCAGGCGAGGACTAGCGGGGGCCCAAGAGACCCAGTACTTC. Protein: CASRRGLAGAQETQYF.

The chain uses TRBV7-8 and TRBJ1-2; 8 bases fit TRBD1. CDR1 and CDR2 (germline): SGHVS, FQNEAQ. The junction had 11 bases not matched to a gene; V was cut back by 5 bases and J by 3 bases. The CDR3 contains 16 residues. The CDR3 region has the DNA TGTGCCAGCAGCCGCGGGACAGGAAGGATGGACTATGGCTACACCTTC. Its protein product is CASSRGTGRMDYGYTF.

This clone was seen only once. V is TRBV9 and J is TRBJ1-1; no firm D call. The CDR3 is 14 residues long. Germline V CDR1 and CDR2: SGDLS, YYNGEE. Trimming pared 3 bases from V and 0 bases from J, leaving 9 bases between. The CDR3 region is CASSASWVNTEAFF. DNA of the CDR3: TGTGCCAGCAGCGCCTCGTGGGTGAACACTGAAGCTTTCTTT.

The chain combines TRBV3-1 (or the pseudogene TRBV3-2) with TRBJ1-2, with D perhaps matching TRBD1 (5 bases). The V gene lost 5 bases and the J gene lost 2 bases, with 9 bases spanning the gap. Germline CDR1 and CDR2: LGHDT and YNNKEL (reference sequence). The CDR3 totals 13 residues. CDR3 coding DNA: TGTGCCAGCAGCTTCAGGGAAAACTATGGCTACACCTTC. Its protein product is CASSFRENYGYTF.

The chain employs TRBV18 and TRBJ1-1; D uncertain. The V gene's germline CDR1 is KGHSH and CDR2 LQKENI. The CDR3 has 13 amino acids. V lost 7 bases and J lost 2, with 11 bases in between. The DNA for the CDR3 is TGTGCCAGCTTAACCGGGCCAAACACTGAAGCTTTCTTT. Its protein is CASLTGPNTEAFF.

The gene calls are TRBV27 and TRBJ1-2; D perhaps matches TRBD1 (5 bases). Deletions cut 6 bases from V and 6 bases from J, with 14 bases between. CDR1 is MNHEY and CDR2 is SMNVEV in the germline V gene (reference sequence). The CDR3 sequence is 13 residues long. The DNA for the CDR3 is TGTGCCAGCAGGGGCCAGGGAATTGATGGCTACACCTTC. It is translated as CASRGQGIDGYTF.

This chain links TRBV6-5 with TRBJ1-2, with a weak D call TRBD1 (6 bases). CDR3 size: 14 residues. The germline V gene has CDR1 MNHEY and CDR2 SVGAGI. Trimming stripped 7 bases from V and 7 bases from J, with 19 bases between. DNA for the CDR3: TGTGCCAGCAATTCAGTCGGGGGGCGAAGTGGCTACACCTTC. This codes for CASNSVGGRSGYTF.

V is TRBV6-5 and J is TRBJ2-5; possibly TRBD2 for D (5 bases). Germline CDR1 MNHEY, CDR2 SVGAGI. The CDR3 sequence is 14 residues long. Trimming stripped 2 bases from V and 1 base from J, with 8 bases between. The CDR3 is CASSYGLFQETQYF. In DNA form, the CDR3 reads TGTGCCAGCAGTTACGGACTGTTCCAAGAGACCCAGTACTTC.

The rearrangement uses TRBV28 and TRBJ2-7; the D gene is possibly TRBD1 (5 bases). Germline-derived CDR1 and CDR2 are MDHEN and SYDVKM. The CDR3 totals 17 residues. The V end was cut by 6 bases, the J end by 0 bases, with 21 bases between. In DNA, the CDR3 is TGTGCCAGCAGCGGAAGTTTTTTCGTAGGGGTCTCCTACGAGCAGTACTTC. Translated, it gives CASSGSFFVGVSYEQYF.

The V gene is TRBV6-1, the J gene TRBJ2-3, with 10 bases lining up with TRBD2. This CDR3 is built from 16 residues. J lost 8 bases, V lost 3 bases, and 11 bases had no gene match. The germline CDR1 and CDR2 sequences are MNHNS and SASEGT. The CDR3 nucleotides read TGTGCCAGCAGTGAGTCGGCGACTAGCGGGCTTGCTACGCAGTATTTT. Residues: CASSESATSGLATQYF.

V gene TRBV19 combines with J gene TRBJ1-5; D gene unclear. CDR1 is LNHDA, CDR2 SQIVND, per germline (reference sequence). The CDR3 consists of 12 residues. V was trimmed by 1 base and J by 5 bases, leaving 3 bases between them. CDR3 coding DNA: TGTGCCAGTAGTATAGTCGATCAGCCCCAGCATTTT. This codes for CASSIVDQPQHF. The complete variable domain, with remaining parts taken from reference TRBV19 and TRBJ1-5, reads DGGITQSPKYLFRKEGQNVTLSCEQNLNHDAMYWYRQDPGQGLRLIYYSQIVNDFQKGDIAEGYSVSREKKESFPLTVTSAQKNPTAFYLCASSIVDQPQHFGDGTRLSIL.

V is TRBV18 and J is TRBJ1-2, with D uncertain. Germline CDR1 KGHSH, CDR2 LQKENI. CDR3 size: 13 residues. Trimming shortened V by 0 bases and J by 7 bases, and 9 bases separated the two germline ends. The CDR3 region is CASSPPSGIGYTF. In DNA, the CDR3 is TGTGCCAGCTCACCACCGTCGGGGATTGGCTACACCTTC.

The chain combines TRBV7-9 with TRBJ2-2, with TRBD1 matching over 8 bases. Germline V CDR1 and CDR2: SEHNR, FQNEAQ (reference sequence). The V gene end was trimmed by 4 bases and the J gene end by 4 bases; junction bases not matched to a gene: 8. The CDR3 covers 16 residues. CDR3 DNA: TGTGCCAGCAGCTCCCGCGGGACAGGAAGCACCGGGGAGCTGTTTTTT. This translates into CASSSRGTGSTGELFF.

The chain couples TRBV7-2 to TRBJ2-7; 9 bases are shared with TRBD1. V was pared by 3 bases and J by 5 bases, with 8 bases of the junction left unmatched. The CDR3 contains 15 residues. Per the germline V gene, CDR1 is SGHTA and CDR2 is FQGNSA. This chain's CDR3 is CASSFSYRGLDEQYF. The CDR3 DNA reads as TGTGCCAGCAGCTTTAGTTACAGGGGGCTGGACGAGCAGTACTTC.

This chain connects TRBV11-3 to TRBJ1-1; 8 bases align to TRBD1. V gave up 6 bases and J gave up 2 bases; unmatched junction bases: 5. The germline gives CDR1 SGHNT, CDR2 YENEEA. The CDR3 sequence is 14 residues long. CDR3 nucleotides: TGTGCCAGCAGACGCGACAGGGGAAACACTGAAGCTTTCTTT. Residues: CASRRDRGNTEAFF.

This chain links TRBV2 with TRBJ2-7; perhaps TRBD2 as D (6 bases). This CDR3 has 12 residues. V dropped 11 bases and J dropped 5 bases, with 16 bases sitting between them. Germline values: CDR1 SNHLY, CDR2 FYNNEI. The CDR3 loop reads CAGGAGGHEQYF. DNA of the CDR3: TGTGCCGGCGGGGCAGGAGGCCACGAGCAGTACTTC.

The V call is TRBV6-5, the J call TRBJ1-1; possibly TRBD1 for D (6 bases). V was trimmed by 6 bases and J by 4 bases, leaving 15 bases between them. Germline lookup yields CDR1 MNHEY and CDR2 SVGAGI. The CDR3 has 14 amino acids. DNA for the CDR3: TGTGCCAGCAGCGCCGACAGGCCCAGCACTGAAGCTTTCTTT. Residues: CASSADRPSTEAFF.

The chain has TRBV19 and TRBJ2-4; 9 bases are a match to TRBD2. This CDR3 has 20 amino acids. Germline assignment: CDR1 LNHDA and CDR2 SQIVND (reference sequence). Trimming at V came to 8 bases and at J to 6 bases, leaving 26 bases not matched to a gene. The CDR3 reads CASATLAGVGRTTSGNIQYF. In DNA form, the CDR3 reads TGTGCCAGTGCCACCTTAGCGGGGGTTGGACGTACCACCTCCGGAAACATTCAGTACTTC.

This clone appeared a single time. The rearrangement joins TRBV7-2 to TRBJ1-4, with TRBD1 as a possible D gene (5 bases). CDR3 length: 17 residues. V was cut by 5 bases and J by 7 bases, with 23 bases left in between. The germline gives CDR1 SGHTA, CDR2 FQGNSA. The CDR3 bases are TGTGCCAGCAGCCCAATGGGGCAGCAGGGAGGAAGTGAAAAACTGTTTTTT. Translated: CASSPMGQQGGSEKLFF.

This clone was found once. The chain couples TRBV5-4 to TRBJ2-7; TRBD1 aligns across 9 bases. CDR3 length equals 15 residues. CDR1 and CDR2 (germline): SGHNT, YYREEE (reference sequence). The V segment lost 3 bases and the J segment 1 base; nucleotides outside the gene matches: 5. As DNA, the CDR3 is TGTGCCAGCAGCTATCCGGGACAGGGTTCCTACGAGCAGTACTTC. Translation: CASSYPGQGSYEQYF. The entire variable domain, with the rest obtained from reference TRBV5-4 and TRBJ2-7, is as follows: ETGVTQSPTHLIKTRGQQVTLRCSSQSGHNTVSWYQQALGQGPQFIFQYYREEENGRGNFPPRFSGLQFPNYSSELNVNALELDDSALYLCASSYPGQGSYEQYFGPGTRLTVT.

In its sample, this clone was seen once. The chain recombines TRBV7-2 with TRBJ2-7, with a weak D call TRBD2 (5 bases). V shed 3 bases and J shed 5 bases, with 20 bases lying between them. Germline CDR1 and CDR2: SGHTA and FQGNSA. The CDR3 totals 16 residues. DNA for the CDR3: TGTGCCAGCAGCTTGCGTGGGTGGCTAGAGGGAAACGAGCAGTACTTC. Translated, it gives CASSLRGWLEGNEQYF. The whole variable domain, remainder taken from reference TRBV7-2 and TRBJ2-7, is GAGVSQSPSNKVTEKGKDVELRCDPISGHTALYWYRQSLGQGLEFLIYFQGNSAPDKSGLPSDRFSAERTGGSVSTLTIQRTQQEDSAVYLCASSLRGWLEGNEQYFGPGTRLTVT.

The chain combines TRBV2 with TRBJ1-2; tentative D call: TRBD1 (5 bases). The length of the CDR3 is 13 residues. The germline V and J ends were trimmed by 6 bases and 4 bases, with 12 bases remaining between them. The germline V gene encodes CDR1 SNHLY and CDR2 FYNNEI. CDR3 in amino acids: CASRKDNLYGYTF. The DNA of the CDR3 is TGTGCCAGCAGGAAGGACAACCTCTATGGCTACACCTTC.

V and J are TRBV19 and TRBJ2-7; the D is unclear. Trimming took off 7 bases at V and 0 bases at J, with 13 bases between the two ends. Germline CDR1 reads LNHDA; CDR2 reads SQIVND (reference sequence). This CDR3 comprises 14 residues. This CDR3 reads CASKVAASSYEQYF. CDR3 coding DNA: TGTGCCAGTAAGGTCGCGGCGAGCTCCTACGAGCAGTACTTC.